Included here is one T cell receptor beta chain sequence, with context. The data belong to a study of blood T cell repertoires in COVID-19. Study-wide background: Whether acute or convalescent, the COVID-19 samples came from the United States, Italy and Spain. From T cells, B-cell-depleted T cells, or PBMCs came the material, which was cDNA or gDNA.

Germline loops: CDR1 ENHRY, CDR2 SYGVKD. V shed 4 bases and J shed 0 bases, with 22 bases lying between them. The CDR3 is 18 amino acids. Methods used by the authors: Counts of nucleated cells, estimated from reference gene primer amplification, were obtained. Sequenced by immunoSEQ multiplex PCR; TCRdb stores in-frame clones only, minus some. V and J calls and clone size are as listed in that table; D and trimming were resolved from the DNA. There are about 76,000 clones in the sample; roughly nine tenths occur only once, and roughly 9.7% lies in the top ten. The gene calls are TRBV10-3 and TRBJ2-7; D is possibly TRBD1 (7 bases). The specimen sequenced was peripheral blood. This clonotype originated in a human donor in a cohort sampled during active COVID-19. The CDR3 loop is CAISVYRVGGQSSYEQYF. For the CDR3, the DNA is TGTGCCATCAGTGTCTATCGCGTGGGGGGACAGAGCTCCTACGAGCAGTACTTC.